A selection of T cell receptor beta chains follows, all from one sample in a study of CD8+CD57+ T cells in acquired aplastic anemia. TCRdb re-derived calls from the reads in MiXCR, one entry per CDR3 protein. Altogether under 200,000 distinct CDR3 sequences are present, roughly 43% being singletons, with the ten largest covering approximately 3%. Source material: sorted CD4+, CD8+, or CD8+CD57+ T cells (not recorded which) from PBMCs. The receptors come from a human donor with aplastic anemia. Each CDR3 is given with its conserved first and last residue. The D gene is left open where the match is weak. Rows may omit the clone size; those that give it use once, few, many or a size class.

J gene,V gene,clone size,D gene,CDR3 protein,CDR3 DNA
TRBJ1-2,TRBV2,once,TRBD1,CASRGGQGAYRYTF,TGTGCCAGCAGGGGGGGACAGGGGGCGTATCGCTACACCTTC
TRBJ2-5,TRBV24-1,few,TRBD2,CATSDWTRVETQYF,TGTGCCACCAGTGATTGGACTAGGGTGGAGACCCAGTACTTC
TRBJ2-1,TRBV20-1,-,-,CSARWPAGNEQFF,TGCAGTGCCAGGTGGCCCGCGGGGAATGAGCAGTTCTTC
TRBJ1-5,TRBV2,few,-,CASSSHIANQPQHF,TGTGCCAGCAGTTCCCACATTGCCAATCAGCCCCAGCATTTT
TRBJ1-2,TRBV24-1,-,TRBD1,CATSDWTGGETF,TGTGCCACCAGTGATTGGACAGGGGGCGAGACCTTC
TRBJ2-7,TRBV9,-,-,CASSVGRSSYEQYF,TGTGCCAGCAGCGTAGGACGGTCCTCCTACGAGCAGTACTTC
TRBJ2-5,TRBV10-2,few,TRBD2,CANTEPAGDQETQYF,TGCGCCAACACTGAGCCAGCGGGGGACCAAGAGACCCAGTACTTC
TRBJ2-7,TRBV24-1,-,-,CATSDSDSHDEQYF,TGTGCCACCAGTGATTCGGACAGTCACGACGAGCAGTACTTC
TRBJ1-6,TRBV10-2,-,-,CASSESDIGSYNSPLHF,TGCGCCAGCAGTGAGTCGGACATAGGCTCCTATAATTCACCCCTCCACTTT
TRBJ2-7,TRBV7-8,-,-,CASSLAQGRPSNEQYF,TGTGCCAGCAGCTTAGCGCAGGGCCGTCCCTCCAACGAGCAGTACTTC
TRBJ2-2,TRBV5-5,-,-,CASSLSGVWAGELFF,TGTGCCAGCAGCTTGTCAGGTGTTTGGGCCGGGGAGCTGTTTTTT
TRBJ1-2,TRBV28,few,-,CASSPPTFFNYGYTF,TGTGCCAGCAGTCCTCCTACTTTCTTTAACTATGGCTACACCTTC
TRBJ2-5,TRBV6-2/TRBV6-3,many,-,CASRPDPLSQYF,TGTGCCAGCAGGCCAGACCCTTTGTCCCAGTACTTC
TRBJ1-1,TRBV15,-,-,CATSREAFAEAFF,TGTGCCACCAGCAGAGAGGCCTTCGCTGAAGCTTTCTTT
TRBJ2-3,TRBV19,many,-,CASRRAVTDTQYF,TGTGCCAGTAGACGAGCGGTAACAGATACGCAGTATTTT
TRBJ2-7,TRBV7-8,-,TRBD1,CASSRGLEQYF,TGTGCCAGCTCTAGGGGGCTCGAGCAGTACTTC
TRBJ2-7,TRBV10-3,-,-,CAISEGDEQYF,TGTGCCATCAGTGAGGGGGACGAGCAGTACTTC
TRBJ1-2,TRBV5-1,-,TRBD1,CASSLVQGAYGYTF,TGCGCCAGCAGCTTGGTCCAGGGGGCGTACGGCTACACCTTC
TRBJ2-5,TRBV30,-,TRBD1,CAWSGGPPGGIQETQYF,TGTGCCTGGAGTGGGGGACCGCCAGGGGGCATCCAAGAGACCCAGTACTTC
TRBJ1-2,TRBV7-8,-,-,CASSLSPRGLADYGYTF,TGTGCCAGCAGCTTATCACCGAGGGGACTGGCTGACTATGGCTACACCTTC
TRBJ2-5,TRBV7-7,-,TRBD2,CASSHLAGNHEQYF,TGTGCCAGCAGCCATCTAGCGGGAAACCATGAGCAGTACTTC
TRBJ2-7,TRBV19,-,-,CASNPGTDAYEQYF,TGTGCCAGCAACCCCGGGACTGATGCGTACGAGCAGTACTTC
TRBJ1-2,TRBV7-9,few,-,CASSYTGNYGYTF,TGTGCCAGCAGCTACACAGGGAACTATGGCTACACCTTC
TRBJ1-4,TRBV11-2,-,-,CASSVPGRMKKLFF,TGTGCCAGCAGCGTCCCGGGACGTATGAAAAAACTGTTTTTT
TRBJ2-7,TRBV10-2,-,TRBD2,CASEGPGRGAYEQYF,TGCGCCAGCGAAGGACCTGGGCGGGGGGCCTACGAGCAGTACTTC
TRBJ1-1,TRBV6-6,many,-,CASSSSMNTEAFF,TGTGCCAGCAGTTCCAGCATGAACACTGAAGCTTTCTTT
TRBJ2-7,TRBV2,-,-,CASSFGVSLYEQYF,TGTGCCAGCAGTTTTGGAGTAAGCTTGTACGAGCAGTACTTC
TRBJ2-7,TRBV15,-,-,CATSAVWGGYEQYF,TGTGCCACCAGCGCGGTGTGGGGAGGCTACGAGCAGTACTTC
TRBJ1-2,TRBV10-3,-,-,CAISKDGFYGYTF,TGTGCCATCAGTAAGGACGGATTCTATGGCTACACCTTC
TRBJ2-3,TRBV27,few,TRBD2,CASRLTSSGRTDTQYF,TGTGCCAGCAGGCTTACCTCTAGCGGGAGAACAGATACGCAGTATTTT
TRBJ2-1,TRBV9,-,-,CASSVQAQSNEQFF,TGTGCCAGCAGCGTACAGGCGCAGAGCAATGAGCAGTTCTTC
TRBJ2-3,TRBV12-3/TRBV12-4,-,-,CASSPGGVSTDTQYF,TGTGCCAGCAGTCCAGGGGGGGTTAGCACAGATACGCAGTATTTT
TRBJ2-6,TRBV25-1,-,-,CASSDTLGPNVLTF,TGTGCCAGCAGTGATACTCTGGGGCCCAACGTCCTGACTTTC
TRBJ2-1,TRBV24-1,once,-,CATSDPRLVDEQFF,TGTGCCACCAGTGACCCTCGACTCGTTGATGAGCAGTTCTTC
TRBJ1-5,TRBV29-1,few,-,CSVASGNNQPQHF,TGCAGCGTTGCGTCGGGTAACAATCAGCCCCAGCATTTT
TRBJ2-3,TRBV12-3/TRBV12-4,many,-,CASSSTTDTQYF,TGTGCCAGCAGTTCAACCACAGATACGCAGTATTTT
TRBJ1-5,TRBV30,many,-,CAWSFGQGGNQPQHF,TGTGCCTGGAGTTTCGGCCAAGGCGGCAATCAGCCCCAGCATTTT
TRBJ2-5,TRBV7-2,-,-,CASSVAVGETQYF,TGTGCCAGCAGCGTAGCGGTCGGAGAGACCCAGTACTTC
TRBJ2-2,TRBV5-4,few,-,CARGAGGTGELFF,TGTGCCAGGGGGGCCGGGGGCACCGGGGAGCTGTTTTTT
TRBJ2-7,TRBV9,many,TRBD2,CASNRGDSGRAMDEQYF,TGTGCCAGCAACCGGGGCGATAGCGGGAGGGCTATGGACGAGCAGTACTTC
TRBJ1-1,TRBV15,few,-,CATSRSRGTEAFF,TGTGCCACCAGCAGAAGCAGGGGCACTGAAGCTTTCTTT
TRBJ2-7,TRBV7-8,few,-,CASSLSRGTPSYEQYF,TGTGCCAGCAGCCTAAGTAGAGGGACACCCTCCTACGAGCAGTACTTC
TRBJ2-7,TRBV12-3/TRBV12-4,-,-,CASSSDSYSYEQYF,TGTGCCAGCAGTTCCGACAGCTACTCCTACGAGCAGTACTTC
TRBJ1-3,TRBV12-3/TRBV12-4,few,-,CASSSGQSSGNTIYF,TGTGCCAGCAGTTCGGGCCAGAGCTCTGGAAACACCATATATTTT
TRBJ2-7,TRBV4-1,once,-,CASSHYRDGFYEQYF,TGCGCCAGCAGCCACTACCGGGACGGATTCTACGAGCAGTACTTC
TRBJ2-4,TRBV5-1,many,-,CASSGDRDINIQYF,TGCGCCAGCTCGGGAGACCGGGACATAAACATTCAGTACTTC
TRBJ2-7,TRBV7-9,-,-,CASRTVTGEQYF,TGTGCCAGCAGGACAGTTACCGGCGAGCAGTACTTC
TRBJ1-6,TRBV5-1,few,-,CASSVGGRVGSPLHF,TGCGCCAGCAGTGTCGGGGGGCGAGTAGGTTCACCCCTCCACTTT
TRBJ2-7,TRBV19,-,-,CASSRTAISYEQYF,TGTGCCAGTAGCCGGACAGCCATATCCTACGAGCAGTACTTC
TRBJ1-6,TRBV5-1,few,TRBD1,CASSLTTGGAGNSPLHF,TGCGCCAGCAGCTTGACTACAGGGGGCGCGGGGAATTCACCCCTCCACTTT
TRBJ2-7,TRBV7-9,few,-,CASSLVAYEQYF,TGTGCCAGCAGCTTAGTAGCTTACGAGCAGTACTTC
TRBJ2-3,TRBV4-2,-,-,CASSQDASTDTQYF,TGTGCCAGCAGCCAAGACGCTAGCACAGATACGCAGTATTTT